This T cell receptor (beta chain) came from a study of blood T cell repertoires in COVID-19. Per the study methods: For nucleated cells, counts were estimated from reference gene primer amplification. Assay: immunoSEQ multiplex PCR; the TCRdb copy retains only in-frame clones and omits some. The V and J calls and the clone size are those of that table, but D and trimming were determined from the DNA. Of 180,000 or so clones listed, about 80% are singletons. The table lists this clone with a count of one. The ends lost 1 base at V and 3 bases at J; junction bases unmatched: 7. The CDR3 spans 15 residues. Germline V gene data show CDR1 as SQVTM and CDR2 as ANQGSEA.

This clonotype originated in a man aged 50-59 years who had recovered from COVID-19. The chain employs TRBV29-1 and TRBJ2-7, with 9 bases matching TRBD1. Sequenced: PBMCs or T cells enriched from blood (not recorded which). CDR3 nucleotide sequence: TGCAGCGTTGAAGCCCAGGGACAGGGAAACTACGAGCAGTACTTC. Translated: CSVEAQGQGNYEQYF.